This T cell receptor (beta chain) was recorded in a study of blood T cells in healthy people across ages. Then a second PCR, running about 6 to 11 cycles, was carried out with a sample-barcoded 5' primer and a J-beta primer mix. Via MiXCR, TCRdb re-called the 5' RACE reads, giving one row per CDR3 protein. The table has 550,000 to 750,000 distinct CDR3 sequences, roughly 21% seen once; the top ten hold roughly 3.4%. Regarding the study as a whole: Higher diversity and more naive CD4+ cells were features of long-lived donors, compared to aged donors.

This clonotype was seen a handful of times. What it recognizes is unknown. The V and J ends lost 2 bases and 2 bases respectively, with 11 bases between them. CDR3 length equals 16 residues. Germline V gene sequence: CDR1 KGHDR, CDR2 SFDVKD. Source material: blood. This clonotype originated in a man in his 70s in good health. The gene calls are TRBV24-1 and TRBJ2-2; tentative D call: TRBD1 (6 bases). CDR3: CATSDSRDTNTGELFF. The DNA for the CDR3 is TGTGCCACCAGTGATTCCCGGGACACCAACACCGGGGAGCTGTTTTTT.